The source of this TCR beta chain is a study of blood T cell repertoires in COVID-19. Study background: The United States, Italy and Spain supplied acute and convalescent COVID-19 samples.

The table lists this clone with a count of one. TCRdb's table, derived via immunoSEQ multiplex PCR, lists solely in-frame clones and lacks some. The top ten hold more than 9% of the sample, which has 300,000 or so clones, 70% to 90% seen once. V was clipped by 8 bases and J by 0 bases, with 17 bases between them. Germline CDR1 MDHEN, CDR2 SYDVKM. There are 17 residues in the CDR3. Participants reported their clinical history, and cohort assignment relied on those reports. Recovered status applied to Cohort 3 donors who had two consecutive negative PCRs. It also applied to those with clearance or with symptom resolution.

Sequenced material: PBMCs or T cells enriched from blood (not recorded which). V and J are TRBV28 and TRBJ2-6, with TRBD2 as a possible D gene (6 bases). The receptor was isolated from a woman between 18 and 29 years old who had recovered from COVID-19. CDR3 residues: CASGSEGQGSGANVLTF. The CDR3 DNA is TGTGCCAGCGGATCGGAGGGCCAGGGCTCTGGGGCCAACGTCCTGACTTTC.